This TCR beta chain was observed in a study of cytomegalovirus exposure and HLA in healthy donors. Notes on the study in general: High specificity and sensitivity for cytomegalovirus status were reported for the classifier. Cytomegalovirus-associated status was assigned to fewer than 200 TCR beta chains.

Worth noting for this clone: The antigen remains undetermined.

The CDR3 is 14 residues long. CDR1 is SGHNT and CDR2 is YYREEE in the germline V gene (reference sequence). The trim removed 4 bases at V and 5 bases at J, leaving 7 bases unmatched. Here immunoSEQ multiplex PCR was the method, and the copy in TCRdb shows in-frame clones only, minus some. The table lists about 140,000 clones, 82% of them singletons. This clonotype was obtained from a man younger than 40 in good health and CMV-seropositive. The genes are TRBV5-4 and TRBJ2-5, with 8 bases that match TRBD1. Sequenced: PBMCs. DNA for the CDR3: TGTGCCAGCAGCGGAACGACAGGGGTGGAGACCCAGTACTTC. This gives the protein CASSGTTGVETQYF.